This TCR beta chain emerged from a study of blood T cell repertoires in COVID-19. On the study more broadly: T cells, B-cell-depleted T cells, or PBMCs supplied cDNA or gDNA.

The V gene lost 0 bases and the J gene lost 6 bases, with 6 bases spanning the gap. This CDR3 is 13 amino acids long. In germline, CDR1 is MNHEY, CDR2 SMNVEV (reference sequence). Details on this clone: Other DNA sequences within the sample encode an identical CDR3.

Authors' analysis steps: Amplification from reference gene primers served as the basis for estimated nucleated cell counts. Assay: immunoSEQ multiplex PCR; the TCRdb copy retains only in-frame clones and omits some. That table gives V, J and clone size, and the DNA gave D and trimming. Here the sample spans 70,000 or so clones, roughly three quarters being singletons. The TCR sequence derives from a man in his 70s with acute or convalescent COVID-19. The chain links TRBV27 to TRBJ1-5; D is uncertain. Material: peripheral blood. The DNA for the CDR3 is TGTGCCAGCAGTTTATCAGGAGGTCAGCCCCAGCATTTT. It specifies CASSLSGGQPQHF.